The 5 T cell receptor beta chains below were found in one sample sequenced in a study of blood T cells in healthy people across ages. Sample-barcoded 5' priming and a J-beta primer mix drove a second PCR of 7 to 11 cycles. Each CDR3 protein is one row after TCRdb ran MiXCR on the 5' RACE reads. The repertoire has hundreds of thousands of distinct CDR3 sequences, about 34% of them found once; the top ten carry 15%. The sample was blood. All receptors derive from a woman older than 75 in good health.

This clonotype was detected ten times or more. This rearrangement joins TRBV6-6 to TRBJ1-2; D is unresolved. V was trimmed by 5 bases and J by 8 bases, leaving 9 bases between them. The CDR3 sequence is 11 residues long. CDR1 MNHNY and CDR2 SVGAGI come from the germline V gene (reference sequence). CDR3: CASSPGEGYTF. CDR3 coding DNA: TGTGCCAGCAGTCCTGGGGAGGGCTACACCTTC.

This clonotype was counted a few times. The chain recombines TRBV6-1 with TRBJ1-2; D possibly corresponds to TRBD1 (5 bases). The CDR3 spans 16 residues. CDR1 MNHNS and CDR2 SASEGT come from the germline V gene. V was shortened by 5 bases and J by 6 bases, with 22 bases between the two germline ends. CDR3 coding DNA: TGTGCCAGCAGTCGACGATCGAGGGACGGACCCGATGGCTACACCTTC. The encoded protein is CASSRRSRDGPDGYTF.

As concerns this clonotype: A much larger clone lies a single base off, so this may be a read error. The V and J genes are TRBV20-1 and TRBJ1-5; the D gene is possibly TRBD1 (6 bases). The ends were cut back, 6 bases at V and 3 bases at J, with 12 bases in the middle. This CDR3 comprises 13 residues. Germline CDR1 is DFQATT and CDR2 is SNEGSKA (reference sequence). CDR3 in amino acids: CSAGRGLNQPQHF. The CDR3 region has the DNA TGCAGTGCGGGACGGGGGCTCAATCAGCCCCAGCATTTT.

Comments on this clonotype: A single base separates this from a much larger clone, so it may be a read error. CDR3 in DNA: TGTGCCACCAGCAGGGGCGGGGACTCCAACTATGGCTACACCTTC. Protein product: CATSRGGDSNYGYTF. J is TRBJ1-2 and V is TRBV15; tentatively, D is TRBD1 (5 bases). CDR1 is LNHNV and CDR2 is YYDKDF in the germline V gene (reference sequence). V lost 3 bases to trimming and J lost 2 bases, with 13 bases between them. This CDR3 is built from 15 residues. The full variable domain, in which reference TRBV15 and TRBJ1-2 provide the parts outside the CDR3, is DAMVIQNPRYQVTQFGKPVTLSCSQTLNHNVMYWYQQKSSQAPKLLFHYYDKDFNNEADTPDNFQSRRPNTSFCFLDIRSPGLGDTAMYLCATSRGGDSNYGYTFGSGTRLTVV.

In this sample, this clonotype turned up many times. The CDR3 DNA sequence: TGTGCCAGCGGAGACAGGGGCACTAATGAAAAACTGTTTTTT. Residues: CASGDRGTNEKLFF. J is TRBJ1-4 and V is TRBV12-3 or TRBV12-4, with TRBD1 identical over 8 bases. The CDR3 runs to 14 residues. V lost 8 bases and J lost 2; bases outside the gene matches: 4.